Shown below are 24 T cell receptor beta chains from a single sample sequenced in a study of regulatory T cells in long-lasting Graves disease. Time point reported: newly diagnosed GD, antithyroid drugs for less than 3 months. Extracted RNA from PBMCs served as the source of the TCR library. Arm-PCR of CDR3 regions and iRepertoire HTBI primers were the basis on which TCR beta libraries were built. Each CDR3 protein is one row after TCRdb ran MiXCR on the multiplex PCR reads. This sample has about 470,000 distinct CDR3 sequences, with 15% found just once. The same sample was also studied in work on T cells in Graves' hyperthyroidism and ophthalmopathy.

Sample: peripheral blood mononuclear cells (PBMCs), taken at new diagnosis, from a patient treated with antithyroid drugs. Receptor source: a young woman with Graves disease.

This chain joins TRBV10-3 and TRBJ2-1; perhaps TRBD1 as D (5 bases). Germline-derived CDR1 and CDR2 are ENHRY and SYGVKD. CDR3 length equals 12 residues. The ends were cut back, 0 bases at V and 10 bases at J, with 7 bases in the middle. CDR3 DNA: TGTGCCATCAGTGAGTCCAGGGTAGAGCAGTTCTTC. This gives the protein CAISESRVEQFF.

The gene calls are TRBV7-2 and TRBJ2-4, with 12 bases identical to TRBD2. The CDR3 loop spans 17 amino acids. The V gene's germline CDR1 is SGHTA and CDR2 FQGNSA. With 1 base clipped from V and 6 bases from J, the junction kept 7 bases outside the gene matches. The CDR3: CASSLVPSGRAGNIQYF. The CDR3 DNA follows: TGTGCCAGCAGCTTAGTTCCTAGCGGGAGGGCCGGAAACATTCAGTACTTC.

The table lists this clonotype with many counts. The genes are TRBV6-2 or TRBV6-3 and TRBJ2-7, with D tentatively TRBD2 (5 bases). CDR3 size: 13 residues. V was trimmed by 10 bases and J by 2 bases, leaving 15 bases between them. CDR1 is MNHEY and CDR2 is SVGEGT in the germline V gene. The CDR3 loop is CATGLRGTYEQYF. CDR3 in DNA: TGTGCCACCGGACTCCGTGGGACCTACGAGCAGTACTTC.

The chain recombines TRBV15 with TRBJ1-1, with TRBD1 matching over 12 bases. V lost 0 bases to trimming and J lost 0 bases; unmatched junction nucleotides: 5. CDR1 and CDR2 from the germline V gene are LNHNV and YYDKDF (reference sequence). The CDR3 extends over 18 amino acids. The CDR3 nucleotides are TGTGCCACCAGCAGAGATCGGGGACAGGGGGCCTTGAACACTGAAGCTTTCTTT. This sequence encodes CATSRDRGQGALNTEAFF.

In this sample, this clonotype turned up a few times. This may be a read error: a much more frequent sequence differs by one nucleotide. V is TRBV2 and J is TRBJ1-1; D is undetermined. Trimming left V 10 bases short and J 7 bases short, with 19 bases between. From germline, CDR1 is SNHLY and CDR2 FYNNEI. CDR3 length equals 13 residues. The CDR3 sequence is CATRLRALNEAFF. The CDR3 coding sequence is TGTGCCACCCGACTCCGGGCCTTGAATGAAGCTTTCTTT.

Ten or more counts support this clonotype. The J gene is TRBJ2-4, the V gene TRBV11-2; 8 nucleotides match TRBD2. CDR1 and CDR2 (germline): SGHAT, FQNNGV. Trimming at V came to 2 bases and at J to 1 base, leaving 4 bases not matched to a gene. CDR3 length equals 16 residues. The CDR3 loop reads CASSLLGGGAKNIQYF. The CDR3 DNA reads as TGTGCCAGCAGCTTACTTGGCGGGGGGGCCAAAAACATTCAGTACTTC.

This chain joins TRBV20-1 and TRBJ2-3, with 7 bases fitting TRBD2. V was clipped by 6 bases and J by 2 bases; unmatched bases: 11. The CDR3 is made up of 15 amino acids. Germline V gene data show CDR1 as DFQATT and CDR2 as SNEGSKA (reference sequence). DNA for the CDR3: TGCAGTGCCCGCGAAGCGGGACTCCACACAGATACGCAGTATTTT. It encodes CSAREAGLHTDTQYF.

This clonotype turned up a few times. The chain has TRBV12-5 and TRBJ1-2; D is uncertain. Looked up from germline, CDR1 is LGHNT and CDR2 is FRNRAP. There are 12 residues in the CDR3. Trimming cost V 1 base and J 11 bases, with 11 bases left between them. The CDR3 nucleotides read TGTGCTAGTGGTTTGGATTGGACCGCGTACACCTTC. Amino acid sequence: CASGLDWTAYTF.

The count of this clonotype is one. The chain uses TRBV7-9 and TRBJ2-1; D possibly uses TRBD1 or TRBD2 (5 bases each). Germline V gives CDR1 SEHNR, CDR2 FQNEAQ (reference sequence). CDR3 size: 19 residues. The V gene lost 1 base and the J gene lost 8 bases, with 27 bases spanning the gap. CDR3 in DNA: TGTGCCAGCAGCTTAGGTAGCTTTTGGGGGATTGGCCCGTACGATGAGCAGTTCTTC. This codes for CASSLGSFWGIGPYDEQFF.

A few counts support this clonotype. This chain links TRBV12-5 with TRBJ2-7; the D is unclear. Trimming removed 2 bases at V and 3 bases at J, with 8 bases between. Germline CDR1 and CDR2: LGHNT and FRNRAP. The CDR3 covers 13 residues. For the CDR3, the DNA is TGTGCTAGTGGTTTGAGGGATCTCTACGAGCAGTACTTC. Translated, it gives CASGLRDLYEQYF.

This clonotype was observed a few times. V and J are TRBV7-9 and TRBJ2-1; maybe TRBD2 (6 bases). CDR3 length: 16 amino acids. Germline V lookup: CDR1 SEHNR, CDR2 FQNEAQ (reference sequence). Trimming cost V 5 bases and J 9 bases, with 23 bases left between them. This chain's CDR3 is CASSPRLEVRPGEQFF. CDR3 coding DNA: TGTGCCAGCAGCCCTCGACTAGAGGTCCGTCCGGGTGAGCAGTTCTTC.

This clonotype has at least ten counts. The chain combines TRBV11-2 with TRBJ2-2; no definite D call. The V gene lost 5 bases and the J gene lost 5 bases, with 12 bases spanning the gap. CDR1 is SGHAT, CDR2 FQNNGV, per germline. CDR3 length equals 14 residues. The CDR3 sequence: CASSTKLLTGELFF. The CDR3 DNA sequence: TGTGCCAGCAGCACCAAATTATTAACCGGGGAGCTGTTTTTT.

The sample holds many counts of this clonotype. The gene calls are TRBV12-3 or TRBV12-4 and TRBJ1-2; 8 bases fit TRBD1. J was trimmed by 8 bases and V by 5 bases; bases with no gene match: 7. The CDR3 contains 13 residues. The chain's CDR3 is CASSGGQVGGYTF. The DNA for the CDR3 is TGTGCCAGCAGTGGGGGACAGGTGGGAGGCTACACCTTC.

Note on this clonotype: A read error may be the cause here, since a much bigger clone is one base away. The chain has TRBV15 and TRBJ2-4; the match to TRBD2 covers 16 bases. The CDR3 runs 20 residues. Losses at the gene ends were 5 bases for V and 3 bases for J; bases not matched to a gene: 13. CDR1 is LNHNV, CDR2 YYDKDF, per germline (reference sequence). CDR3 loop: CATSPGVPGLAGGIKNIQYF. The DNA for the CDR3 is TGTGCCACCAGCCCAGGTGTCCCGGGACTAGCGGGAGGGATCAAAAACATTCAGTACTTC.

This clonotype has ten or more counts. The V and J genes are TRBV20-1 and TRBJ2-3; 8 nucleotides agree with TRBD2. CDR3 size: 15 residues. J lost 2 bases, V lost 6 bases, and 10 bases had no gene match. Looked up from germline, CDR1 is DFQATT and CDR2 is SNEGSKA (reference sequence). The CDR3 reads CSAPGGSGITDTQYF. The CDR3 nucleotides read TGCAGTGCCCCGGGGGGTAGCGGGATCACAGATACGCAGTATTTT.

V usage is TRBV6-1 and J usage is TRBJ2-7; D is uncertain. V was shortened by 0 bases and J by 2 bases, with 8 bases between the two germline ends. Germline CDR1 reads MNHNS; CDR2 reads SASEGT. This CDR3 is 14 amino acids long. The CDR3 DNA reads as TGTGCCAGCAGTGAAGCGGAGAAAACCTACGAGCAGTACTTC. As protein: CASSEAEKTYEQYF.

This clonotype was counted between two and nine times. The chain recombines TRBV2 with TRBJ2-1, with TRBD2 identical over 12 bases. The germline V gene encodes CDR1 SNHLY and CDR2 FYNNEI. The ends lost 6 bases at V and 7 bases at J; junction bases unmatched: 7. This CDR3 has 15 residues. The CDR3 reads CASRKTSGRINEQFF. CDR3 coding DNA: TGTGCCAGCAGGAAGACTAGCGGGAGAATTAATGAGCAGTTCTTC.

This clonotype came up once. The chain carries TRBV4-2 and TRBJ2-2; 7 bases match TRBD1. The CDR3 spans 16 residues. The germline V gene encodes CDR1 LGHNA and CDR2 YNFKEQ. V lost 3 bases and J lost 0; bases outside the gene matches: 4. CDR3 residues: CASSQTGTPNTGELFF. CDR3 nucleotides: TGTGCCAGCAGCCAGACAGGGACGCCGAACACCGGGGAGCTGTTTTTT.

This clonotype was observed at least ten times. The V gene is TRBV12-3 or TRBV12-4, the J gene TRBJ2-1, with D perhaps being TRBD1 or TRBD2 (5 bases each). V dropped 6 bases and J dropped 6 bases, with 12 bases sitting between them. This CDR3 region has 13 residues. The CDR3, as DNA: TGTGCCAGCAGCACCGGGGCCTCCAATGAGCAGTTCTTC. It specifies CASSTGASNEQFF.

This clonotype was observed many times. The chain has TRBV6-1 and TRBJ1-1; no clear D. The length of the CDR3 is 13 residues. V was pared by 7 bases and J by 0 bases, with 9 bases between. Germline CDR1 reads MNHNS; CDR2 reads SASEGT. The CDR3 here is CASIVALNTEAFF. The DNA for the CDR3 is TGTGCCAGCATTGTGGCCTTGAACACTGAAGCTTTCTTT.

This clonotype occurred many times. The CDR3 protein is CASSLGGNLNNEQFF. DNA of the CDR3: TGTGCCAGCAGTTTAGGCGGGAACCTTAACAATGAGCAGTTCTTC. The chain uses TRBV12-3 or TRBV12-4 and TRBJ2-1, with D tentatively TRBD2 (6 bases). There are 15 residues in the CDR3. Trimming took 1 base from V and 5 from J, leaving 12 bases between them.

This clonotype has ten or more counts. The chain employs TRBV9 and TRBJ2-7, with D unclear. The V and J ends lost 2 bases and 1 base respectively, with 7 bases between them. Germline V lookup: CDR1 SGDLS, CDR2 YYNGEE. This CDR3 has 13 amino acids. The CDR3 loop is CASSVATSYEQYF. DNA of the CDR3: TGTGCCAGCAGCGTCGCCACTTCCTACGAGCAGTACTTC.

The genes are TRBV29-1 and TRBJ2-7; D perhaps matches TRBD1 (6 bases). The germline V gene encodes CDR1 SQVTM and CDR2 ANQGSEA. The CDR3 covers 15 residues. V lost 4 bases and J 4 bases, leaving 20 bases between the germline ends. The CDR3 protein is CSVVGDQGNLYEQYF. The CDR3 nucleotides are TGCAGCGTTGTGGGAGACCAGGGGAACCTATACGAGCAGTACTTC.

This clonotype has a count of ten or more. This chain links TRBV2 with TRBJ1-1; D is perhaps TRBD1 (6 bases). Germline V CDR1 and CDR2: SNHLY, FYNNEI. The CDR3 consists of 15 residues. Trimming cost V 7 bases and J 0 bases, with 15 bases left between them. The CDR3 reads CASTGGGGVNTEAFF. CDR3 DNA: TGTGCCAGCACGGGGGGCGGTGGGGTGAACACTGAAGCTTTCTTT.